Presented here are 22 T cell receptor beta chains from one specimen sequenced in a study of shared clonotypes between healthy human individuals. Only CD45RO-negative cells positively selected for CCR7 counted as naive CD8 cells, so terminally differentiated effector memory CD45RA+ cells were excluded. This table comes from immunoSEQ multiplex PCR, and its TCRdb copy is limited to in-frame clones, with some not included. The table includes 800,000 or so clones, about 96% detected once. The sample consisted of naive CD8+ T cells sorted from blood. The receptors stem from a man aged 30-40 years in good health.

The V call is TRBV4-1, the J call TRBJ2-7; a weak D match, TRBD2 (5 bases). Germline loops: CDR1 MGHRA, CDR2 YSYEKL. The CDR3 loop spans 13 amino acids. Trimming removed 8 bases from V and 4 bases from J, with 15 bases in between. The CDR3 sequence: CASSSTSSYEQYF. CDR3 bases: TGCGCCAGCTCCAGCACTAGTTCGTACGAGCAGTACTTC.

This clone showed up just once. The chain couples TRBV27 to TRBJ2-7; a possible D gene is TRBD1 (6 bases). CDR1 MNHEY and CDR2 SMNVEV come from the germline V gene (reference sequence). With 4 bases removed from V and 3 bases from J, the gap between germline ends came to 16 bases. The CDR3 is made up of 15 amino acids. CDR3 protein: CASSSPGQGIYEQYF. The CDR3 region has the DNA TGTGCCAGCAGTTCCCCGGGGCAGGGGATCTACGAGCAGTACTTC.

This chain links TRBV5-1 with TRBJ2-7; 7 nucleotides line up with TRBD1. The germline V gene has CDR1 SGHRS and CDR2 YFSETQ. V gave up 4 bases and J gave up 4 bases; unmatched junction bases: 23. The CDR3 spans 19 residues. The CDR3 here is CASSTGTFRTLQTGYEQYF. The CDR3 DNA is TGCGCCAGCAGCACAGGGACATTCCGAACGCTTCAGACAGGGTACGAGCAGTACTTC.

The CDR3 loop is CASSLGQATYEQYF. The DNA for the CDR3 is TGTGCCAGCAGCCTCGGACAGGCGACCTACGAGCAGTACTTC. The chain employs TRBV13 and TRBJ2-7, with 7 bases lining up with TRBD1. Germline V gene sequence: CDR1 PRHDT, CDR2 FYEKMQ (reference sequence). With 5 bases clipped from V and 2 bases from J, the junction kept 6 bases outside the gene matches. The CDR3 sequence is 14 residues long.

The V call is TRBV4-3, the J call TRBJ2-2; 8 nucleotides agree with TRBD1. With 0 bases clipped from V and 0 bases from J, the junction kept 12 bases outside the gene matches. The germline V gene encodes CDR1 LGHNA and CDR2 YSLEER. The CDR3 runs 20 residues. Written as DNA, the CDR3 is TGCGCCAGCAGCCAAGATCCTAGGGAGGCACAGGGGGCGAACACCGGGGAGCTGTTTTTT. Residues: CASSQDPREAQGANTGELFF.

This clone is a singleton in its sample. The chain carries TRBV19 and TRBJ2-3; 9 bases fit TRBD2. CDR3 length: 20 amino acids. Germline lookup yields CDR1 LNHDA and CDR2 SQIVND (reference sequence). V shed 6 bases and J 6 bases; nucleotides not matched to a gene: 25. Written as DNA, the CDR3 is TGTGCCAGTAGCTCCGAGCTAGCGGGACCAACTGCCTGGGCCTGGGATACGCAGTATTTT. Residues: CASSSELAGPTAWAWDTQYF.

The chain has TRBV11-2 and TRBJ2-7, with 8 bases aligning to TRBD2. After removal of 3 bases from V and 4 bases from J, the junction contained 5 bases not matched to a gene. The CDR3 has 14 amino acids. In germline, CDR1 is SGHAT, CDR2 FQNNGV. The CDR3 bases are TGTGCCAGCAGCTTGTGGAGCGGGAGTTACGAGCAGTACTTC. It codes for CASSLWSGSYEQYF. The full variable domain, with the rest looked up from reference TRBV11-2 and TRBJ2-7, is EAGVAQSPRYKIIEKRQSVAFWCNPISGHATLYWYQQILGQGPKLLIQFQNNGVVDDSQLPKDRFSAERLKGVDSTLKIQPAKLEDSAVYLCASSLWSGSYEQYFGPGTRLTVT.

This chain links TRBV21-1 with TRBJ1-1. TRBV21-1 is a pseudogene segment. The CDR3 extends over 14 amino acids. The CDR3 nucleotides are TGTGCCAGCAGCAACACCCCCGGGAACACTGAAGCTTTCTTT. This sequence encodes CASSNTPGNTEAFF.

J is TRBJ2-7 and V is TRBV10-2; 7 bases agree with TRBD1. CDR3 length: 15 residues. Germline V CDR1 and CDR2: WSHSY, SAAADI. Unmatched junction bases numbered 9, after V lost 3 bases and J lost 4 bases. The CDR3 region has the DNA TGCGCCAGCAGTGAAGGCCGGGCAGGGGGTTACGAGCAGTACTTC. Its translation is CASSEGRAGGYEQYF.

Worth noting for this clone: The sample has other DNA sequences that encode this CDR3 too. The chain combines TRBV27 with TRBJ2-7; a possible D gene is TRBD2 (6 bases). In germline, CDR1 is MNHEY, CDR2 SMNVEV (reference sequence). Trimming removed 2 bases at V and 3 bases at J, with 11 bases between. CDR3 length equals 14 residues. The CDR3 nucleotides are TGTGCCAGCAGTTTAAGTAGCGGAAACTACGAGCAGTACTTC. This gives the protein CASSLSSGNYEQYF.

This clone was found once. J is TRBJ2-5 and V is TRBV4-3; tentatively, D is TRBD2 (7 bases). CDR3 length: 15 amino acids. V lost 3 bases and J lost 4, with 15 bases in between. Per germline, CDR1 LGHNA and CDR2 YSLEER. The CDR3 DNA sequence: TGCGCCAGCAGCCAGGCCGTGGGGGGGCGAGAGACCCAGTACTTC. Translated, it gives CASSQAVGGRETQYF.

The chain uses TRBV7-3 and TRBJ1-5, with unresolved D. This CDR3 contains 13 residues. Germline assignment: CDR1 SGHTA and CDR2 FQGTGA. V was clipped by 3 bases and J by 9 bases, with 12 bases between them. DNA for the CDR3: TGTGCCAGCAGCTTTAGTTTCGAGGTGCCCCAGCATTTT. Protein sequence: CASSFSFEVPQHF.

This rearrangement joins TRBV29-1 to TRBJ2-1, with D maybe TRBD1 (5 bases). The germline V gene has CDR1 SQVTM and CDR2 ANQGSEA. This CDR3 comprises 17 residues. The V end lost 1 base, the J end lost 4 bases, and 20 bases lay between the germline ends. CDR3 in amino acids: CSVEGPSPKGPYNEQFF. DNA for the CDR3: TGCAGCGTTGAAGGTCCTTCCCCCAAGGGGCCATACAATGAGCAGTTCTTC.

This clone was found once. The chain combines TRBV7-9 with TRBJ1-1; D not certain. CDR1 is SEHNR, CDR2 FQNEAQ, per germline (reference sequence). Trimming removed 6 bases at V and 0 bases at J, with 8 bases between. This CDR3 is built from 13 residues. CDR3 amino acids: CASRAGLNTEAFF. DNA of the CDR3: TGTGCCAGCAGGGCAGGCCTGAACACTGAAGCTTTCTTT. Together with reference TRBV7-9 and TRBJ1-1, the CDR3 gives the full variable domain: DTGVSQNPRHKITKRGQNVTFRCDPISEHNRLYWYRQTLGQGPEFLTYFQNEAQLEKSRLLSDRFSAERPKGSFSTLEIQRTEQGDSAMYLCASRAGLNTEAFFGQGTRLTVV.

CDR3 protein: CASRSGTNRYGYTF. CDR3 bases: TGTGCCAGCAGATCCGGAACTAACCGCTATGGCTACACCTTC. The chain uses TRBV7-2 and TRBJ1-2; D gene ambiguous. This CDR3 spans 14 amino acids. CDR1 and CDR2 (germline): SGHTA, FQGNSA. V gave up 6 bases and J gave up 4 bases, with 15 bases separating them.

V gene TRBV28 combines with J gene TRBJ2-7; no reliable D call. The germline gives CDR1 MDHEN, CDR2 SYDVKM. V was clipped by 6 bases and J by 7 bases, with 19 bases between them. The CDR3 is 14 amino acids. CDR3 nucleotides: TGTGCCAGCAGCAAAGAACGGAATATGGGGGAGCAGTACTTC. Its protein is CASSKERNMGEQYF.

This chain connects TRBV6-5 to TRBJ1-2; D remains unclear. Germline CDR1 reads MNHEY; CDR2 reads SVGAGI. Trimming removed 2 bases at V and 3 bases at J, with 13 bases between. The CDR3 loop spans 15 amino acids. The CDR3 loop is CASSYDLLGDYGYTF. CDR3 in DNA: TGTGCCAGCAGTTACGATCTTTTAGGAGACTATGGCTACACCTTC.

The rearrangement links TRBV7-6 to TRBJ2-3; 11 nucleotides align to TRBD2. This CDR3 has 21 amino acids. CDR1 is SGHVS, CDR2 FNYEAQ, per germline. With V trimmed by 5 bases and J by 2 bases, 21 bases remained unmatched. CDR3 amino acids: CASSPRSRVAGGPRDTDTQYF. CDR3 sequence (DNA): TGTGCCAGCAGCCCCCGCAGTCGCGTAGCGGGAGGGCCGCGTGACACAGATACGCAGTATTTT.

This CDR3 reads CASSDGTSGSDEQYF. The CDR3, as DNA: TGTGCCAGCAGTGATGGGACTAGCGGGAGTGATGAGCAGTACTTC. This chain joins TRBV6-1 and TRBJ2-7; 14 positions match TRBD2. Germline lookup yields CDR1 MNHNS and CDR2 SASEGT. The CDR3 has 15 amino acids. V lost 3 bases, J lost 7 bases, and 5 bases stayed unmatched.

This clone appeared once. V is TRBV7-8 and J is TRBJ2-1; 14 bases are a match to TRBD2. V shed 5 bases and J 8 bases; nucleotides not matched to a gene: 11. The CDR3 totals 17 residues. From germline, CDR1 is SGHVS and CDR2 FQNEAQ. The CDR3: CASSPGTSGSRIHEQFF. The CDR3 region has the DNA TGTGCCAGCAGCCCAGGGACTAGCGGGAGCAGGATCCATGAGCAGTTCTTC. Full variable domain (outside the CDR3, taken from reference TRBV7-8 and TRBJ2-1): GAGVSQSPRYKVAKRGQDVALRCDPISGHVSLFWYQQALGQGPEFLTYFQNEAQLDKSGLPSDRFFAERPEGSVSTLKIQRTQQEDSAVYLCASSPGTSGSRIHEQFFGPGTRLTVL.

This sequence joins TRBV7-6 and TRBJ1-3; D not certain. The germline CDR1 and CDR2 sequences are SGHVS and FNYEAQ. The CDR3 runs to 15 residues. The V gene lost 0 bases and the J gene lost 1 base, with 7 bases spanning the gap. CDR3 nucleotide sequence: TGTGCCAGCAGCTTAGCATGGGGTTCTGGAAACACCATATATTTT. The encoded protein is CASSLAWGSGNTIYF.

The chain joins TRBV27 to TRBJ2-3; D is undetermined. The CDR3 has 15 residues. From germline, CDR1 is MNHEY and CDR2 SMNVEV (reference sequence). The ends were cut back, 2 bases at V and 2 bases at J, with 11 bases in the middle. The CDR3 nucleotides read TGTGCCAGCAGTTTAAGGGAAAGCCACACAGATACGCAGTATTTT. Its protein is CASSLRESHTDTQYF.